Following are 14 T cell receptor beta chains from one sample sequenced in a study of metastatic and nonmetastatic thyroid tumors. TCRdb redid the clone calls on the PCR reads using MiXCR. The sample consists of 53,000 or so clones, approximately 22% of them appearing once. Each patient went into thyroid surgery without having received any treatment. The sequenced material came from blood. The receptors originated from a female donor with papillary thyroid cancer or a benign thyroid nodule (not recorded which). Some clones in this sample may be carry-over from other donors' samples.

This clone was found many times. The gene calls are TRBV6-1 and TRBJ2-3; D gene ambiguous. Deletions cut 7 bases from V and 2 bases from J, with 7 bases between. Germline V lookup: CDR1 MNHNS, CDR2 SASEGT. This CDR3 is built from 12 residues. The DNA of the CDR3 is TGTGCCAGCACCATTTTCACAGATACGCAGTATTTT. It codes for CASTIFTDTQYF.

This clone was observed many times. Here the CDR3 DNA reads TGTGCCAGCAGAGTTAGCACCGGGGAGCTGTTTTTT. Translating gives CASRVSTGELFF. V gene TRBV28 combines with J gene TRBJ2-2; D ambiguous. CDR1 is MDHEN, CDR2 SYDVKM, per germline. The CDR3 has 12 amino acids. V shed 6 bases and J shed 4 bases, with 6 bases lying between them.

This clone was picked up many times. This chain connects TRBV12-3 or TRBV12-4 to TRBJ2-7, with 10 nucleotides matching TRBD1. The junction had 4 bases not matched to a gene; V was cut back by 7 bases and J by 4 bases. This CDR3 region has 13 residues. The CDR3 nucleotides read TGTGCCAGCATTCCGGGACAGGGGTACGAGCAGTACTTC. Translated: CASIPGQGYEQYF.

This clone came up many times. J is TRBJ2-2 and V is TRBV7-3; TRBD2 matches at 8 bases. The germline V gene encodes CDR1 SGHTA and CDR2 FQGTGA. The CDR3 totals 16 residues. V lost 5 bases to trimming and J lost 4 bases; unmatched junction nucleotides: 9. CDR3 protein: CASSPMPSGSTGELFF. CDR3 nucleotides: TGTGCCAGCAGCCCGATGCCCAGCGGGAGCACCGGGGAGCTGTTTTTT.

The chain links TRBV7-8 to TRBJ1-6; no firm D call. Trimming shortened V by 4 bases and J by 5 bases, and 9 bases separated the two germline ends. Germline CDR1 is SGHVS and CDR2 is FQNEAQ. This CDR3 is 14 amino acids long. The CDR3 DNA sequence: TGTGCCAGCAGCTACGTCTCAGATAATTCACCCCTCCACTTT. Protein sequence: CASSYVSDNSPLHF. The variable domain in full, completed from reference TRBV7-8 and TRBJ1-6, reads GAGVSQSPRYKVAKRGQDVALRCDPISGHVSLFWYQQALGQGPEFLTYFQNEAQLDKSGLPSDRFFAERPEGSVSTLKIQRTQQEDSAVYLCASSYVSDNSPLHFGNGTRLTVT.

This clone occurred once. One end of the junction does not line up with germline, which may come from a read error. The rearrangement links TRBV5-8 to TRBJ2-2; D unclear. This CDR3 is built from 13 residues. Germline values: CDR1 SGHTS, CDR2 YDEGEE. The CDR3 region is CARGTLGTGEQFF. The CDR3 bases are TGTGCCAGGGGAACTTTGGGCACCGGTGAGCAGTTTTTT.

This clone has a count of ten or more. The chain recombines TRBV19 with TRBJ1-6, with D possibly matching TRBD1 (6 bases). The CDR3 is made up of 13 amino acids. Looked up from germline, CDR1 is LNHDA and CDR2 is SQIVND (reference sequence). V was shortened by 11 bases and J by 7 bases, with 15 bases between the two germline ends. The CDR3 loop is CASGGQGNSPLHF. The CDR3 nucleotides read TGTGCCTCCGGGGGGCAGGGCAATTCACCCCTCCACTTT.

This clone has at least ten counts. The V and J genes are TRBV5-1 and TRBJ1-1, with D possibly TRBD1 on 6 matching bases. CDR1 is SGHRS, CDR2 YFSETQ, per germline. The CDR3 contains 14 residues. Between the trimmed V and J ends, which lost 0 bases and 1 base, there was a span of 7 bases. The CDR3 nucleotides read TGCGCCAGCAGCTTGGGGACAGCGAACACTGAAGCTTTCTTT. This sequence encodes CASSLGTANTEAFF.

A note on this clone: The junction differs from germline at one of its ends, possibly a read error. The chain employs TRBV3-1 and TRBJ2-7; D might be TRBD1 or TRBD2, each matching 5 bases. The germline V gene encodes CDR1 LGHDT and CDR2 YNNKEL (reference sequence). CDR3 length equals 11 residues. CDR3 amino acids: CASIRQREQHF. Written as DNA, the CDR3 is TGTGCCAGCATCCGACAGAGGGAGCAGCACTTC.

This clone was seen ten or more times. The chain has TRBV12-5 and TRBJ2-4; no reliable D call. V lost 8 bases and J lost 0, with 14 bases in between. The CDR3 spans 15 residues. Germline-derived CDR1 and CDR2 are LGHNT and FRNRAP. In DNA, the CDR3 is TGTGCTAGTCATATCGCATCCCGAGCCAAAAACATTCAGTACTTC. Translated: CASHIASRAKNIQYF. Based on the CDR3 plus reference TRBV12-5 and TRBJ2-4, the full variable domain is DARVTQTPRHKVTEMGQEVTMRCQPILGHNTVFWYRQTMMQGLELLAYFRNRAPLDDSGMPKDRFSAEMPDATLATLKIQPSEPRDSAVYFCASHIASRAKNIQYFGAGTRLSVL.

This clone has ten or more counts. Other DNA sequences in this specimen translate into the identical CDR3. This chain joins TRBV7-9 and TRBJ2-1, with a weak D call TRBD1 (6 bases). Trimming shortened V by 5 bases and J by 10 bases, and 15 bases separated the two germline ends. The germline V gene has CDR1 SEHNR and CDR2 FQNEAQ (reference sequence). The CDR3 consists of 13 residues. This CDR3 reads CASSPLQGPEQFF. CDR3 DNA: TGTGCCAGCAGCCCACTGCAGGGGCCCGAGCAGTTCTTC.

This clone was seen a few times. The genes are TRBV5-4 and TRBJ2-6; a possible D gene is TRBD1 (6 bases). The CDR3 has 16 amino acids. V was shortened by 0 bases and J by 3 bases, with 10 bases between the two germline ends. Germline V gives CDR1 SGHNT, CDR2 YYREEE (reference sequence). CDR3 region: CASSLGTGLGANVLTF. CDR3 in DNA: TGTGCCAGCAGCTTGGGAACAGGGCTTGGGGCCAACGTCCTGACTTTC.

This clone was observed at least ten times. This chain connects TRBV7-9 to TRBJ2-7; TRBD1 agrees at 9 bases. The V segment lost 7 bases and the J segment 4 bases; nucleotides outside the gene matches: 8. CDR3 length: 14 residues. In germline, CDR1 is SEHNR, CDR2 FQNEAQ (reference sequence). The CDR3 region has the DNA TGTGCCAGCACCATGGGACAGGGAGTATACGAGCAGTACTTC. It yields the protein CASTMGQGVYEQYF.

There are many counts of this clone. This sequence joins TRBV5-5 and TRBJ2-1; D is ambiguous. CDR1 is SGHKS and CDR2 is YYEKEE in the germline V gene (reference sequence). The CDR3 is 15 amino acids. Deletions cut 4 bases from V and 5 bases from J, with 16 bases between. CDR3 protein: CASSTVPTADNEQFF. In nucleotides, the CDR3 is TGTGCCAGCAGCACGGTGCCAACAGCCGACAATGAGCAGTTCTTC.